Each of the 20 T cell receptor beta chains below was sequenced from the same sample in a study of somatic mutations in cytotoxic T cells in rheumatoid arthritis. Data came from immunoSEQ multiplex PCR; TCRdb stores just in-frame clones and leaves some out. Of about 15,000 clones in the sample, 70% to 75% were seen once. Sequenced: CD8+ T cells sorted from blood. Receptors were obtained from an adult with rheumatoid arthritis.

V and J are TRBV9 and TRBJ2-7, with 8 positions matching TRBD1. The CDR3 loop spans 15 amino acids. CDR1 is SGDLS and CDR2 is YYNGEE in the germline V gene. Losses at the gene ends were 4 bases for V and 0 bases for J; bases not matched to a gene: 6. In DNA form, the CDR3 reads TGTGCCAGCAGCCTGGGACAGGATAGCTCCTACGAGCAGTACTTC. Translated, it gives CASSLGQDSSYEQYF.

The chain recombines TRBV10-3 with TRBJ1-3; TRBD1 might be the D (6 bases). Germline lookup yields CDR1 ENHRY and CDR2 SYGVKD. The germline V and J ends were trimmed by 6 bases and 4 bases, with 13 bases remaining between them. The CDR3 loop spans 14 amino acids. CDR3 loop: CAISLGTSGNTIYF. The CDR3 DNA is TGTGCCATCAGCCTTGGGACATCAGGAAACACCATATATTTT.

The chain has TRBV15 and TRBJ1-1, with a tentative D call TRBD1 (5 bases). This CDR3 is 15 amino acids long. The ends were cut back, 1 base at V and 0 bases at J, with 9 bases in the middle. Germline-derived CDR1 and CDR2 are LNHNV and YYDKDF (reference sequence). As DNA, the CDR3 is TGTGCCACCAGCAGAGGGGTAGGGGTGAACACTGAAGCTTTCTTT. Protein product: CATSRGVGVNTEAFF.

The CDR3 loop reads CASSIGGQGSSYNEQFF. The CDR3 coding sequence is TGTGCCAGCAGCATAGGGGGACAGGGGAGCTCCTACAATGAGCAGTTCTTC. The rearrangement uses TRBV7-9 and TRBJ2-1; TRBD1 matches 10 bases. Losses at the gene ends were 5 bases for V and 0 bases for J; bases not matched to a gene: 7. The CDR3 spans 17 residues. From germline, CDR1 is SEHNR and CDR2 FQNEAQ (reference sequence).

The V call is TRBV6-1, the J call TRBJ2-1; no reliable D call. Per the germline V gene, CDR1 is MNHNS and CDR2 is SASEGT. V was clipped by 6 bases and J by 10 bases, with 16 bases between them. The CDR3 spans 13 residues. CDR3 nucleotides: TGTGCCAGCAGCACCATTTCCTACCCAGAGCAGTTCTTC. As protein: CASSTISYPEQFF.

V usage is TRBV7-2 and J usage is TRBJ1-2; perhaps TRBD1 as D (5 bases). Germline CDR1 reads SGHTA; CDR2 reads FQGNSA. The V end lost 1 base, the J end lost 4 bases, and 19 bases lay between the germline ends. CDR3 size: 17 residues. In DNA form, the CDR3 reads TGTGCCAGCAGCTTAGTCGCGGGGAATGGGGCCATCTATGGCTACACCTTC. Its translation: CASSLVAGNGAIYGYTF.

The CDR3 bases are TGTGCCAGCAGGCGCTTCCGGGACGGTGCCTACGAGCAGTACTTC. It codes for CASRRFRDGAYEQYF. The chain couples TRBV6-5 to TRBJ2-7; perhaps D is TRBD1 or TRBD2 (5 bases each). The CDR3 totals 15 residues. V was clipped by 6 bases and J by 2 bases, with 17 bases between them. The germline CDR1 and CDR2 sequences are MNHEY and SVGAGI.

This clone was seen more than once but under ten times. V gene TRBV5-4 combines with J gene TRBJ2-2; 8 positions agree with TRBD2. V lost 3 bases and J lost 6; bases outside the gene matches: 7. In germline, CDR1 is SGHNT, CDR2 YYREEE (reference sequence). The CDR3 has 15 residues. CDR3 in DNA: TGTGCCAGCAGCTCGGGACTAGTTGCTCCCGGGGAGCTGTTTTTT. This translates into CASSSGLVAPGELFF.

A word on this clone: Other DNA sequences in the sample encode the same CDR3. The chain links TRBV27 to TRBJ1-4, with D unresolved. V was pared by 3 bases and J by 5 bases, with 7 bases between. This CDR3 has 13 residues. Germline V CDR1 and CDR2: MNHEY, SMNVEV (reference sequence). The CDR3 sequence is CASSLWQNEKLFF. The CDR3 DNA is TGTGCCAGCAGTTTGTGGCAGAATGAAAAACTGTTTTTT. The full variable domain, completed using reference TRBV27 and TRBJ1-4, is EAQVTQNPRYLITVTGKKLTVTCSQNMNHEYMSWYRQDPGLGLRQIYYSMNVEVTDKGDVPEGYKVSRKEKRNFPLILESPSPNQTSLYFCASSLWQNEKLFFGSGTQLSVL.

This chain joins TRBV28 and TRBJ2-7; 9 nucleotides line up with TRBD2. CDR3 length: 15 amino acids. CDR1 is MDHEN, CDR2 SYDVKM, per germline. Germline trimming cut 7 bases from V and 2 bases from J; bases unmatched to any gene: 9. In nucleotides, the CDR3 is TGTGCCAGCACCCCGGGGCGACTAGCGGCCTACGAGCAGTACTTC. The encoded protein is CASTPGRLAAYEQYF.

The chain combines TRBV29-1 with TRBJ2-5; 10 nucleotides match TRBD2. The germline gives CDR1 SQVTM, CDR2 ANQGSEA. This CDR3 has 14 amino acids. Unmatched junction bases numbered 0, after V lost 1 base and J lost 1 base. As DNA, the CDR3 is TGCAGCGTTGAAGGGACTAGCGGCCAAGAGACCCAGTACTTC. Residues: CSVEGTSGQETQYF.

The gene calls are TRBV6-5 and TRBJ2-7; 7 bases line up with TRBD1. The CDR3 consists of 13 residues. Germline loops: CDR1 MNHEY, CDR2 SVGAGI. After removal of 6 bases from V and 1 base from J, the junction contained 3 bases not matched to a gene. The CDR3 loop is CASSQGQSYEQYF. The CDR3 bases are TGTGCCAGCAGCCAGGGACAGTCCTACGAGCAGTACTTC.

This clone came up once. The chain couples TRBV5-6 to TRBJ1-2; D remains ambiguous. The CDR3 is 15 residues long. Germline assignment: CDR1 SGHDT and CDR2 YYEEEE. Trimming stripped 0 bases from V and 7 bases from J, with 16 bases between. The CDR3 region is CASSLATAPPGGYTF. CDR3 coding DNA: TGTGCCAGCAGCTTGGCCACAGCTCCCCCGGGTGGCTACACCTTC.

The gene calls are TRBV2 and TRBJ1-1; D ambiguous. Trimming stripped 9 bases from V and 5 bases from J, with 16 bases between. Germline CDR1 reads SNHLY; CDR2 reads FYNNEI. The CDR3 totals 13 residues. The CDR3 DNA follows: TGTGCCAGTCGGGCAGAGGTGTGGACTGAAGCTTTCTTT. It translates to CASRAEVWTEAFF.

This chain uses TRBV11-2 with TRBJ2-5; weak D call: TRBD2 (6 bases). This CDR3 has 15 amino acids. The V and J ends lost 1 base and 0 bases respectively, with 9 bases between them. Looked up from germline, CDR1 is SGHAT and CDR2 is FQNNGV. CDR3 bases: TGTGCCAGCAGCTTAGGGACTACATACCAAGAGACCCAGTACTTC. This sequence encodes CASSLGTTYQETQYF.

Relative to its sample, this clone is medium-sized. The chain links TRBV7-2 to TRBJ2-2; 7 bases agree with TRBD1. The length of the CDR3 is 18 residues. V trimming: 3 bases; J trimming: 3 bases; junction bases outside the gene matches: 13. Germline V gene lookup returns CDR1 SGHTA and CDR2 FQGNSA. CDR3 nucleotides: TGTGCCAGCAGCTTTAGGGGCTGGACAGGACTGGACACCGGGGAGCTGTTTTTT. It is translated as CASSFRGWTGLDTGELFF. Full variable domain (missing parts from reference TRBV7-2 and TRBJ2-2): GAGVSQSPSNKVTEKGKDVELRCDPISGHTALYWYRQSLGQGLEFLIYFQGNSAPDKSGLPSDRFSAERTGGSVSTLTIQRTQQEDSAVYLCASSFRGWTGLDTGELFFGEGSRLTVL.

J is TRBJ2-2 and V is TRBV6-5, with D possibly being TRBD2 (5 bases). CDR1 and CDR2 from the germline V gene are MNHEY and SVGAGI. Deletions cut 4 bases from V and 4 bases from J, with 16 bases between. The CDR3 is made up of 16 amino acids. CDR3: CASSSPPDWGTGELFF. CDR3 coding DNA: TGTGCCAGCAGTTCTCCTCCGGACTGGGGCACCGGGGAGCTGTTTTTT.

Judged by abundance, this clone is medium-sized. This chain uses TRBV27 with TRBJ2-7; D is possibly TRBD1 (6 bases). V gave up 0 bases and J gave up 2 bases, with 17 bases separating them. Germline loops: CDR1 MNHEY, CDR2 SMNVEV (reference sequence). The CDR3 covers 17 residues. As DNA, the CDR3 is TGTGCCAGCAGTTTATCGGCTTTTAGACAGGACCCCTACGAGCAGTACTTC. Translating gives CASSLSAFRQDPYEQYF.

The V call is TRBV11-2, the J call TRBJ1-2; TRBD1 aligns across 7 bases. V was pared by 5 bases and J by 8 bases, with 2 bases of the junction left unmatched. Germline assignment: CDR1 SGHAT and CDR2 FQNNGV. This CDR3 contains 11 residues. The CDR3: CASSGRGGYTF. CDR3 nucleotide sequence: TGTGCCAGCAGCGGCAGGGGGGGCTACACCTTC.

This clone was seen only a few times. CDR3 sequence: CASSLRPNYEQYF. CDR3 nucleotides: TGTGCCAGCAGCCTCCGACCCAACTACGAGCAGTACTTC. J is TRBJ2-7 and V is TRBV11-2, with D uncertain. This CDR3 is built from 13 residues. Trimming removed 5 bases at V and 3 bases at J, with 11 bases between. CDR1 SGHAT and CDR2 FQNNGV come from the germline V gene.